This T cell receptor (beta chain) came from a study of identical twins. CDR1 is SGHRS and CDR2 is YFSETQ in the germline V gene. The V end lost 4 bases, the J end lost 4 bases, and 15 bases lay between the germline ends. The CDR3 runs to 15 residues. The authors used template switching to add a universal primer site and gave cDNA unique molecular identifiers. TCRdb processed the 5' RACE reads anew with MiXCR; each CDR3 protein has one entry. The table lists around 530,000 distinct CDR3 sequences, nearly 15% of them singletons. A word on this clonotype: Antigen unknown.

Study-wide results and limits: In monozygotic twins, models underestimated the sharing of out-of-frame TCR alpha. Twins shared out-of-frame alpha sequences with excess low generation probability. Memory repertoires lacked the insertion deficit that abundant cord blood beta clonotypes showed.

Separately, the same data were catalogued under a study of yellow fever vaccine responses in identical twins.

Sequenced: CD4+ T cells sorted from blood. V usage is TRBV5-1 and J usage is TRBJ2-1, with D perhaps matching TRBD2 (6 bases). The clonotype comes from a woman younger than 35 in good health. CDR3 residues: CASSPDGGFYNEQFF. CDR3 coding DNA: TGCGCCAGCAGCCCGGACGGAGGGTTTTACAATGAGCAGTTCTTC.